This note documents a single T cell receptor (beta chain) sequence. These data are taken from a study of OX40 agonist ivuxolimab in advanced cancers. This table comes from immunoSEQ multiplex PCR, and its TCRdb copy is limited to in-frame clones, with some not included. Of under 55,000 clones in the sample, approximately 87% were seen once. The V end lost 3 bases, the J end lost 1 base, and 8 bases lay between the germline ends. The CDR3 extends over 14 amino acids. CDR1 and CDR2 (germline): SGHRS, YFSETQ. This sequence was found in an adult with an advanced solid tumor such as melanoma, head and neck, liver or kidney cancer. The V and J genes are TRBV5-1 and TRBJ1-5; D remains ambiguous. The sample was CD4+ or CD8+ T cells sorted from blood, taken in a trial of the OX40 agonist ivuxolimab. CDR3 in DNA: TGCGCCAGCAGCTCCGGCATCAGCAATCAGCCCCAGCATTTT. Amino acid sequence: CASSSGISNQPQHF.